The clone carrying this T cell receptor (beta chain) was seen a few times. Antigen specificity is unknown. One junction end does not reproduce the germline sequence, and a read error may be involved. Primed by a sample-barcoded 5' primer and a J-beta primer mix, a second PCR proceeded for about 7 to 12 cycles. Using its own MiXCR run on the 5' RACE reads, TCRdb lists one record per CDR3 protein. The sample includes 650,000 to 1,000,000 distinct CDR3 sequences, roughly 34% seen only once; the top ten take 10% to 15%. Looked up from germline, CDR1 is SQVTM and CDR2 is ANQGSEA. The CDR3 is made up of 11 amino acids. Each donor gave 9.5 to 10 milliliters of peripheral blood. RNA extraction gave at least 6 micrograms of total RNA per sample. This specimen comes from a study of blood T cells in healthy people across ages. The study, taken as a whole, reports: The long-lived group displayed more naive CD4+ cells, plus higher diversity, than the aged donors did. As age increased, TCR beta diversity per million T cells fell in a roughly linear fashion.

This sequence was found in a man in his late teens or twenties in good health. Sequenced input: blood. This chain connects TRBV29-1 to TRBJ2-5, with no clear D. This chain's CDR3 is CSGEPQETQYF. CDR3 nucleotides: TGCAGCGGTGAACCACAAGAGACCCAGTACTTC.